These 22 T cell receptor beta chains were all obtained from the same sample, sequenced in a study of blood T cells in healthy people across ages. A sample-barcoded 5' primer and a J-beta primer mix were used in a second PCR of roughly 6 to 11 cycles. From the 5' RACE reads, TCRdb called clonotypes with MiXCR, one entry per CDR3 protein. The repertoire consists of roughly 900,000 distinct CDR3 sequences, with 40% to 60% occurring once and the leading ten covering roughly 13%. Sequencing used blood. Receptor source: a man aged 25 to 40 in good health.

CDR3 protein: CASSPEQGATNYEQYF. Here the CDR3 DNA reads TGTGCCAGCAGTCCAGAACAGGGGGCGACGAATTACGAGCAGTACTTC. The chain has TRBV6-5 and TRBJ2-5, with TRBD1 identical over 9 bases. The last part of the DNA fits TRBJ2-7 better; the J call may be wrong. Germline V gives CDR1 MNHEY, CDR2 SVGAGI. This CDR3 is 16 amino acids long.

In this sample, this clonotype turned up a few times. V is TRBV6-5 and J is TRBJ1-2, with 8 positions matching TRBD1. Germline CDR1 MNHEY, CDR2 SVGAGI. Losses at the gene ends were 7 bases for V and 13 bases for J; bases not matched to a gene: 11. The CDR3 spans 12 residues. The CDR3 DNA is TGTGCCAGCACGGAAGTCGGACAGGGATTCACCTTC. Translation: CASTEVGQGFTF.

V gene TRBV12-3 or TRBV12-4 combines with J gene TRBJ1-3; 9 bases match TRBD1. Losses at the gene ends were 4 bases for V and 0 bases for J; bases not matched to a gene: 4. This CDR3 has 16 residues. The CDR3 DNA reads as TGTGCCAGCAGTTCGGGACAGGGAGCCTCTGGAAACACCATATATTTT. This translates into CASSSGQGASGNTIYF.

The chain uses TRBV6-2 or TRBV6-3 and TRBJ1-2; D ambiguous. This CDR3 region has 15 residues. Germline values: CDR1 MNHEY, CDR2 SVGEGT. Between the trimmed V and J ends, which lost 4 bases and 5 bases, there was a span of 17 bases. The CDR3, as DNA: TGTGCCAGCAGTTCCCCGGCAGGTGCGCTATATGGCTACACCTTC. Translating it yields CASSSPAGALYGYTF.

This chain links TRBV4-2 with TRBJ2-5, with 11 bases that match TRBD2. CDR3 length: 15 amino acids. Germline values: CDR1 LGHNA, CDR2 YNFKEQ. The V gene end was trimmed by 8 bases and the J gene end by 7 bases; junction bases not matched to a gene: 12. The CDR3 loop is CASGPGLADLGTQYF. The CDR3 DNA reads TGTGCCAGCGGCCCGGGACTAGCGGACCTGGGGACCCAGTACTTC.

This sequence joins TRBV27 and TRBJ2-5; D is possibly TRBD1 or TRBD2 (5 bases each). V was trimmed by 5 bases and J by 1 base, leaving 17 bases between them. CDR1 and CDR2 (germline): MNHEY, SMNVEV (reference sequence). This CDR3 is 16 amino acids long. Here the CDR3 DNA reads TGTGCCAGCAGTCCCCTGGGGACGGCCTCCCAAGAGACCCAGTACTTC. Its protein product is CASSPLGTASQETQYF.

The rearrangement links TRBV6-2 or TRBV6-3 to TRBJ2-1; D is uncertain. This CDR3 is built from 15 residues. CDR1 and CDR2 (germline): MNHEY, SVGEGT. Trimming left V 6 bases short and J 9 bases short, with 21 bases between. CDR3 residues: CASSLNFLGEPEQFF. CDR3 in DNA: TGTGCCAGCAGCCTAAATTTCCTGGGCGAGCCTGAGCAGTTCTTC.

The rearrangement links TRBV28 to TRBJ2-3; D is possibly TRBD2 (6 bases). Germline CDR1 and CDR2: MDHEN and SYDVKM. This CDR3 has 16 residues. V shed 5 bases and J shed 6 bases, with 21 bases lying between them. The DNA for the CDR3 is TGTGCCAGCAGTGGCGGCGGGGAGCTCTGGGCGGATACGCAGTATTTT. It codes for CASSGGGELWADTQYF.

The chain couples TRBV25-1 to TRBJ1-2; D is uncertain. This CDR3 has 14 residues. CDR1 and CDR2 (germline): MGHDK, SYGVNS. Trimming took 1 base from V and 2 from J, leaving 8 bases between them. CDR3 amino acids: CASSELSVNYGYTF. CDR3 sequence (DNA): TGTGCCAGCAGTGAATTATCCGTCAACTATGGCTACACCTTC.

This clonotype has more than one count but fewer than ten. The chain recombines TRBV3-1 with TRBJ2-3; TRBD2 matches at 10 bases. Germline V gene data show CDR1 as LGHDT and CDR2 as YNNKEL (reference sequence). The CDR3 contains 17 residues. After removal of 2 bases from V and 1 base from J, the junction contained 6 bases not matched to a gene. The CDR3: CASSQISGLAGTDTQYF. In DNA, the CDR3 is TGTGCCAGCAGCCAAATTTCTGGACTAGCGGGCACAGATACGCAGTATTTT.

This clonotype was seen a handful of times. The chain employs TRBV24-1 and TRBJ2-3; D not certain. This CDR3 has 14 amino acids. Germline CDR1 and CDR2: KGHDR and SFDVKD. Between the trimmed V and J ends, which lost 2 bases and 8 bases, there was a span of 13 bases. The CDR3 spells CATSDSNYLGTQYF. In DNA, the CDR3 is TGTGCCACCAGTGATTCTAACTACTTGGGTACGCAGTATTTT.

V gene TRBV7-8 combines with J gene TRBJ2-1; D gene unclear. The V gene lost 4 bases and the J gene lost 4 bases, with 14 bases spanning the gap. Germline V gene data show CDR1 as SGHVS and CDR2 as FQNEAQ. This CDR3 is 15 amino acids long. Here the CDR3 reads CASSSGTALYNEQFF. The CDR3 DNA reads as TGTGCCAGCAGCTCCGGCACAGCCTTATACAATGAGCAGTTCTTC. Variable domain in full (rest from reference TRBV7-8 and TRBJ2-1): GAGVSQSPRYKVAKRGQDVALRCDPISGHVSLFWYQQALGQGPEFLTYFQNEAQLDKSGLPSDRFFAERPEGSVSTLKIQRTQQEDSAVYLCASSSGTALYNEQFFGPGTRLTVL.

This clonotype was seen a few times. The V gene is TRBV27, the J gene TRBJ2-7; D remains ambiguous. The CDR3 loop spans 13 amino acids. The germline CDR1 and CDR2 sequences are MNHEY and SMNVEV (reference sequence). V shed 3 bases and J shed 4 bases, with 10 bases lying between them. In nucleotides, the CDR3 is TGTGCCAGCAGTTTTGGAGTGGGTTACGAGCAGTACTTC. This sequence encodes CASSFGVGYEQYF.

V usage is TRBV30 and J usage is TRBJ2-4; the match to TRBD1 covers 9 bases. Judging by the DNA end, TRBJ2-5 fits better; the J call may be wrong. This CDR3 region has 15 residues. Germline CDR1 is GTSNPN and CDR2 is SVGIG (reference sequence). The CDR3 DNA reads as TGTGCCTGGAGTGTAACAGGGGGCTCATGGGAGACCCAGTACTTC. It encodes CAWSVTGGSWETQYF.

V usage is TRBV20-1 and J usage is TRBJ2-1; D is ambiguous. Between the trimmed V and J ends, which lost 8 bases and 0 bases, there was a span of 26 bases. The germline gives CDR1 DFQATT, CDR2 SNEGSKA (reference sequence). CDR3 length: 18 residues. The CDR3 sequence is CSSKSQATFLSSYNEQFF. DNA for the CDR3: TGCAGTTCCAAAAGTCAGGCAACTTTTCTAAGCTCCTACAATGAGCAGTTCTTC.

The chain recombines TRBV29-1 with TRBJ2-3, with D tentatively TRBD2 (5 bases). The germline V gene has CDR1 SQVTM and CDR2 ANQGSEA. V gave up 1 base and J gave up 6 bases, with 17 bases separating them. This CDR3 is built from 15 residues. In DNA, the CDR3 is TGCAGCGTTGAAGTCCGAAGAACGGGATGGGATACGCAGTATTTT. It specifies CSVEVRRTGWDTQYF.

The chain joins TRBV4-1 to TRBJ1-1, with D unclear. V was cut by 1 base and J by 1 base, with 7 bases left in between. This CDR3 has 14 residues. Germline V gene data show CDR1 as MGHRA and CDR2 as YSYEKL. CDR3 in amino acids: CASSQVIQNTEAFF. CDR3 in DNA: TGCGCCAGCAGCCAAGTGATACAGAACACTGAAGCTTTCTTT.

This clonotype appeared once. This chain connects TRBV7-2 to TRBJ1-2; TRBD1 aligns across 8 bases. The V gene end was trimmed by 5 bases and the J gene end by 7 bases; junction bases not matched to a gene: 12. CDR3 length: 15 residues. Germline V CDR1 and CDR2: SGHTA, FQGNSA. Here the CDR3 DNA reads TGTGCCAGCAGCCCACTTGCAGGGGGCGGAAGTGGCTACACCTTC. It translates to CASSPLAGGGSGYTF.

To note about this clonotype: Since a much larger clone is just one base distant, this may be a read error. This chain uses TRBV10-3 with TRBJ1-2, with 11 bases lining up with TRBD1. V lost 8 bases to trimming and J lost 9 bases; unmatched junction nucleotides: 5. CDR3 length: 12 residues. Germline CDR1 is ENHRY and CDR2 is SYGVKD. The CDR3 loop reads CAIGQGASSYTF. The CDR3 bases are TGTGCCATCGGACAGGGGGCGAGTAGCTACACCTTC.

The V call is TRBV10-3, the J call TRBJ1-1; 8 bases line up with TRBD1. Germline assignment: CDR1 ENHRY and CDR2 SYGVKD. V lost 6 bases to trimming and J lost 4 bases; unmatched junction nucleotides: 7. The CDR3 contains 14 residues. The CDR3 DNA is TGTGCCATCAGGAATACGCAGGGGGCCACTGAAGCTTTCTTT. It translates to CAIRNTQGATEAFF.

This clonotype was seen once. This chain joins TRBV20-1 and TRBJ1-1, with 7 bases that match TRBD1. J was trimmed by 4 bases and V by 0 bases; bases with no gene match: 2. The CDR3 extends over 13 amino acids. Germline V lookup: CDR1 DFQATT, CDR2 SNEGSKA (reference sequence). CDR3 amino acids: CSARDPGGTEAFF. The CDR3 nucleotides are TGCAGTGCTAGAGATCCAGGGGGCACTGAAGCTTTCTTT.

The V and J genes are TRBV6-5 and TRBJ1-1, with D possibly TRBD1 on 5 matching bases. Germline CDR1 MNHEY, CDR2 SVGAGI. V lost 5 bases and J lost 1, with 11 bases in between. There are 14 residues in the CDR3. CDR3 amino acids: CASSRQPPNTEAFF. The CDR3 coding sequence is TGTGCCAGCAGTCGACAGCCCCCGAACACTGAAGCTTTCTTT.